A few counts support the clone carrying this T cell receptor (beta chain). The time point was: sample taken at primary tumor resection. The data derive from a study of spatial heterogeneity in lung cancer. From the 5' RACE reads, TCRdb called clonotypes with MiXCR, one entry per CDR3 protein. This repertoire shows about 38,000 distinct CDR3 sequences, around 7.5% found once; its top ten account for roughly 28%. The starting material was PBMCs, obtained at surgery. The receptor's source is a male donor with early-stage non-small cell lung cancer.

The CDR3 DNA reads as TGTGCCAGCAGGAAAAAGACAGGGGGGCCCACTGAAGCTTTCTTT. Its translation: CASRKKTGGPTEAFF. This chain links TRBV6-2 or TRBV6-3 with TRBJ1-1; 9 bases align to TRBD1. J lost 4 bases, V lost 6 bases, and 9 bases had no gene match. Per germline, CDR1 MNHEY and CDR2 SVGEGT. This CDR3 is 15 amino acids long.